Presented here are 8 T cell receptor beta chains from one specimen sequenced in a study of monozygotic twins with inflammatory bowel disease. For each CDR3 protein, TCRdb gives one entry from its re-call of the 5' RACE reads, without DNA. The specimen's table records approximately 200,000 distinct CDR3 sequences. Sequencing was performed on blood. The receptors originated from a human donor with ulcerative colitis or Crohn's disease, or a healthy co-twin of an affected twin (not recorded which).

V is TRBV7-2 and J is TRBJ1-2; the D call of TRBD1 rests on TCRdb alone, since no DNA is present to check it. This CDR3 contains 16 residues. Germline V CDR1 and CDR2: SGHTA, FQGNSA. This CDR3 is CASSLTTTTGGGGYTF.

The chain recombines TRBV5-4 with TRBJ2-1; absent DNA, TCRdb's TRBD1 call cannot be checked. CDR1 is SGHNT and CDR2 is YYREEE in the germline V gene (reference sequence). This CDR3 has 16 residues. The CDR3 region is CASSPADRGARNEQFF.

V gene TRBV12-3 or TRBV12-4 combines with J gene TRBJ1-5; the D gene TCRdb calls, TRBD1, cannot be checked with no DNA. This CDR3 region has 14 residues. The CDR3 protein is CASSPGTGGPPQHF.

The CDR3 spells CASSSNPDNYGYTF. The rearrangement joins TRBV5-1 to TRBJ1-2. Germline V gives CDR1 SGHRS, CDR2 YFSETQ. The CDR3 loop spans 14 amino acids. Full variable domain (missing parts from reference TRBV5-1 and TRBJ1-2): KAGVTQTPRYLIKTRGQQVTLSCSPISGHRSVSWYQQTPGQGLQFLFEYFSETQRNKGNFPGRFSGRQFSNSRSEMNVSTLELGDSALYLCASSSNPDNYGYTFGSGTRLTVV.

This rearrangement joins TRBV5-1 to TRBJ2-7. Germline V lookup: CDR1 SGHRS, CDR2 YFSETQ. The CDR3 sequence is 14 residues long. The CDR3 protein is CASSLVRDAVEQYF.

The chain links TRBV6-1 to TRBJ1-1; TCRdb proposes TRBD1, but this gene call is untestable without DNA. The CDR3 is 15 residues long. Germline CDR1 is MNHNS and CDR2 is SASEGT. The CDR3 reads CASSESAGGLAEAFF.

The chain carries TRBV12-3 or TRBV12-4 and TRBJ2-3; no DNA is available, so the TRBD2 call from TCRdb remains unchecked. This CDR3 region has 17 residues. CDR3 residues: CASSLRPSGGSTDTQYF.

The rearrangement links TRBV7-9 to TRBJ2-3; lacking DNA, the TRBD1 call made by TCRdb goes unchecked. Germline V lookup: CDR1 SEHNR, CDR2 FQNEAQ (reference sequence). The CDR3 consists of 16 residues. The CDR3 reads CASSSGQGVLTDTQYF. Full variable domain (remainder filled in from reference TRBV7-9 and TRBJ2-3): DTGVSQNPRHKITKRGQNVTFRCDPISEHNRLYWYRQTLGQGPEFLTYFQNEAQLEKSRLLSDRFSAERPKGSFSTLEIQRTEQGDSAMYLCASSSGQGVLTDTQYFGPGTRLTVL.